The clone carrying this T cell receptor (beta chain) was counted many times. Its antigen remains unknown. The V and J ends lost 7 bases and 5 bases, in that order; junction bases with no gene match: 9. The germline V gene encodes CDR1 SGHRS and CDR2 YFSETQ. The CDR3 runs 13 residues. This sample was included in a study of Graves' ophthalmopathy and Graves' hyperthyroidism. Findings and limits, study-wide: The model's prediction of ophthalmopathy progression had about 70% sensitivity and roughly 72% specificity. Blood repertoires reportedly contained most expanded thyroid clonotypes above 0.001 frequency.

The TCR beta CDR3 regions underwent amplification from RNA transcripts. The workflow started with a first-round RT-PCR run with HTBI primers and then moved on to a second-round multiplex PCR. TCRdb processed the multiplex PCR reads anew with MiXCR; each CDR3 protein has one entry. Counted here are approximately 460,000 distinct CDR3 sequences, approximately 15% occurring once; the ten biggest clones make up roughly 9.8%. The chain uses TRBV5-1 and TRBJ2-7, with 7 bases matching TRBD2. The receptor comes from a woman aged 25 to 39 with Graves' ophthalmopathy. Sequencing input: blood. The CDR3, as DNA: TGCGCCAGCGCAACCTACCGGGGGGACGAGCAGTACTTC. Encoded protein: CASATYRGDEQYF.